Presented here are 17 T cell receptor beta chains from one specimen sequenced in a study of blood T cell repertoires in COVID-19. Measured with immunoSEQ multiplex PCR; TCRdb has only the in-frame clones, and not every one. The sample carries about 100,000 clones, around 88% recorded once. Sample: peripheral blood. The receptors stem from an elderly man with acute or convalescent COVID-19.

This clone was picked up a small number of times. This chain links TRBV7-8 with TRBJ1-5, with D unclear. V was shortened by 5 bases and J by 4 bases, with 15 bases between the two germline ends. Germline assignment: CDR1 SGHVS and CDR2 FQNEAQ. The length of the CDR3 is 15 residues. CDR3 sequence (DNA): TGTGCCAGCAGCCCGAACGGACTGAATAATCAGCCCCAGCATTTT. Amino acid sequence: CASSPNGLNNQPQHF.

The sample holds a few counts of this clone. V and J are TRBV28 and TRBJ2-6; weak D call: TRBD2 (6 bases). Per the germline V gene, CDR1 is MDHEN and CDR2 is SYDVKM. Trimming cost V 2 bases and J 0 bases, with 11 bases left between them. The CDR3 is 17 residues long. The CDR3 sequence: CASSLGGLHSGANVLTF. DNA of the CDR3: TGTGCCAGCAGTTTAGGGGGACTCCACTCTGGGGCCAACGTCCTGACTTTC.

The rearrangement joins TRBV5-6 to TRBJ1-5; a weak D match, TRBD1 (5 bases). V gave up 2 bases and J gave up 5 bases, with 14 bases separating them. Germline CDR1 SGHDT, CDR2 YYEEEE. The length of the CDR3 is 15 residues. The chain's CDR3 is CASSLGAGRHQPQHF. In DNA form, the CDR3 reads TGTGCCAGCAGCTTAGGGGCAGGGCGACATCAGCCCCAGCATTTT.

The V call is TRBV19, the J call TRBJ2-1, with 8 bases fitting TRBD2. The germline CDR1 and CDR2 sequences are LNHDA and SQIVND (reference sequence). V was pared by 4 bases and J by 1 base, with 6 bases of the junction left unmatched. The CDR3 has 16 residues. In DNA form, the CDR3 reads TGTGCCAGTAGTACCCTCTCGGGGGGGTCCTACAATGAGCAGTTCTTC. Translation gives CASSTLSGGSYNEQFF.

The chain uses TRBV29-1 and TRBJ2-7; the match to TRBD1 covers 9 bases. The CDR3 sequence is 14 residues long. Germline CDR1 and CDR2: SQVTM and ANQGSEA. With 6 bases clipped from V and 4 bases from J, the junction kept 10 bases outside the gene matches. The CDR3 DNA reads TGCAGCGTGCTCACCGGGACAGGGTCGTACGAGCAGTACTTC. This encodes CSVLTGTGSYEQYF.

The J gene is TRBJ1-3, the V gene TRBV6-5; D gene uncertain. Trimming pared 4 bases from V and 4 bases from J, leaving 11 bases between. Germline CDR1 and CDR2: MNHEY and SVGAGI. The CDR3 is made up of 14 amino acids. The CDR3 loop reads CASSSTGGGNTIYF. The CDR3, as DNA: TGTGCCAGCAGTTCCACTGGCGGAGGAAACACCATATATTTT.

With regard to this clone: Germline and junction disagree at one end, which may indicate a read error. This rearrangement joins TRBV6-1 to TRBJ2-7, with TRBD1 identical over 7 bases. Germline assignment: CDR1 MNHNS and CDR2 SASEGT. The CDR3 runs to 13 residues. The CDR3 is CASRETGFYEQYF. The DNA of the CDR3 is TGTGCCAGCCGTGAGACAGGGTTTTACGAGCAGTACTTC.

The J gene is TRBJ2-5, the V gene TRBV7-2; D may be TRBD1 (6 bases). Germline V gene sequence: CDR1 SGHTA, CDR2 FQGNSA. V lost 4 bases and J 1 base, leaving 7 bases between the germline ends. The CDR3 length is 13 residues. The CDR3 spells CASSWGPQETQYF. CDR3 DNA sequence: TGTGCCAGCAGCTGGGGGCCCCAAGAGACCCAGTACTTC.

The rearrangement joins TRBV29-1 to TRBJ2-1, with D perhaps TRBD2 (6 bases). Germline CDR1 is SQVTM and CDR2 is ANQGSEA. CDR3 length: 12 residues. The ends were cut back, 4 bases at V and 4 bases at J, with 8 bases in the middle. CDR3 nucleotide sequence: TGCAGCGTTGTCCGGGGGTACAATGAGCAGTTCTTC. Translation gives CSVVRGYNEQFF.

This chain joins TRBV19 and TRBJ1-3; no definite D call. Germline V lookup: CDR1 LNHDA, CDR2 SQIVND (reference sequence). The CDR3 covers 17 residues. Trimming stripped 1 base from V and 0 bases from J, with 13 bases between. In DNA, the CDR3 is TGTGCCAGTAGTATAGCCTCCATAACAGCCTCTGGAAACACCATATATTTT. Its protein is CASSIASITASGNTIYF.

The V gene is TRBV4-3, the J gene TRBJ2-3, with TRBD2 matching over 11 bases. In germline, CDR1 is LGHNA, CDR2 YSLEER. The length of the CDR3 is 21 residues. J was trimmed by 1 base and V by 0 bases; bases with no gene match: 15. CDR3: CASSQDPTSGRGGLGTDTQYF. The CDR3 DNA is TGCGCCAGCAGCCAAGATCCCACTAGCGGGAGAGGCGGTCTTGGCACAGATACGCAGTATTTT.

This chain links TRBV5-1 with TRBJ2-7; D not resolved. Germline CDR1 SGHRS, CDR2 YFSETQ. The CDR3 length is 14 residues. Between the trimmed V and J ends, which lost 1 base and 0 bases, there was a span of 8 bases. CDR3 sequence reads: CASSLTASSYEQYF. CDR3 nucleotides: TGCGCCAGCAGCTTGACCGCGAGCTCCTACGAGCAGTACTTC.

The V call is TRBV19, the J call TRBJ1-1; 7 bases align to TRBD1. The CDR3 loop spans 14 amino acids. J gave up 6 bases and V 3 bases, and 7 bases lay outside the gene matches. Germline V CDR1 and CDR2: LNHDA, SQIVND (reference sequence). The CDR3 here is CASSIIGQGAEAFF. The DNA for the CDR3 is TGTGCCAGTAGTATTATTGGGCAGGGGGCTGAAGCTTTCTTT.

This chain links TRBV6-2 or TRBV6-3 with TRBJ2-1; unclear D gene. The germline gives CDR1 MNHEY, CDR2 SVGEGT. Deletions cut 2 bases from V and 9 bases from J, with 8 bases between. The CDR3 consists of 12 residues. In nucleotides, the CDR3 is TGTGCCAGCAGTTACGGAGTCGGTGAGCAGTTCTTC. Translated: CASSYGVGEQFF.

This chain uses TRBV29-1 with TRBJ2-7; 9 nucleotides agree with TRBD2. Germline V gives CDR1 SQVTM, CDR2 ANQGSEA. This CDR3 has 15 residues. This CDR3 reads CRGGTSSSPAYEQYF. The CDR3 bases are TGCAGAGGGGGGACTAGCTCATCCCCGGCCTACGAGCAGTACTTC.

The genes are TRBV9 and TRBJ2-7, with 11 positions matching TRBD2. Trimming removed 4 bases from V and 2 bases from J; junction bases left unmatched: 5. The germline V gene has CDR1 SGDLS and CDR2 YYNGEE. The CDR3 length is 15 residues. CDR3 amino acids: CASSRRTSGPYEQYF. Written as DNA, the CDR3 is TGTGCCAGCAGCAGAAGGACTAGCGGGCCCTACGAGCAGTACTTC.

The V gene is TRBV6-5, the J gene TRBJ2-7; D gene unclear. The CDR3 spans 13 residues. The germline V gene has CDR1 MNHEY and CDR2 SVGAGI. V was clipped by 10 bases and J by 0 bases, with 13 bases between them. CDR3 bases: TGTGCCACTCTTGGGCCCTACTCCTACGAGCAGTACTTC. This translates into CATLGPYSYEQYF.